These 17 T cell receptor beta chains were sequenced from one sample in a study of post-analysis software for immune sequencing data (dated by TCRdb to 2015 to 2017). Library preparation employed PCR. The sample was run on an Illumina HiSeq 2500. To reduce PCR and sequencing biases, unique molecular identifiers were incorporated into the TCR beta cDNA libraries. TCRdb handled the public reads itself, with Q25 trimming in fastp and clone calling in MiXCR, and kept productive beta chains. Each CDR3 protein gets just one entry, which takes the most common genes and DNA from the rows behind it. This sample gives about 430,000 distinct CDR3 sequences in total; 39% of them show up just once. 6% to 9% of the sample comes from the top ten. These receptors have no known antigen. Overall study results and their limits: Patients showed significantly higher frequencies than controls for about 5 TRBV segments, among them TRBV5-6, TRBV5-1 and TRBV20-1.

The sample taken for sequencing was blood. These receptors were taken from a girl aged 2-10 years with multiple sclerosis.

Only a few counts were recorded for this clonotype. This chain connects TRBV7-2 to TRBJ2-5, with TRBD2 identical over 7 bases. The ends lost 4 bases at V and 12 bases at J; junction bases unmatched: 17. CDR3 length equals 15 residues. Germline values: CDR1 SGHTA, CDR2 FQGNSA. The CDR3 coding sequence is TGTGCCAGCAGCTCCTATTCGCGGGAGAGGGGTCTAGAGTACTTC. This codes for CASSSYSRERGLEYF.

The sample holds a few counts of this clonotype. CDR3 in DNA: TGTGCCAGCAGCTCGGGACTAGCGGGAGACAATGAGCAGTTCTTC. Amino acid sequence: CASSSGLAGDNEQFF. The chain carries TRBV11-1 and TRBJ2-1; the match to TRBD2 covers 14 bases. Trimming removed 4 bases from V and 5 bases from J; junction bases left unmatched: 1. CDR1 is SGHAT, CDR2 FQDESV, per germline (reference sequence). The length of the CDR3 is 15 residues.

This clonotype showed up just a few times. This rearrangement joins TRBV10-2 to TRBJ2-3; 11 bases are a match to TRBD1. After removal of 6 bases from V and 7 bases from J, the junction contained 6 bases not matched to a gene. Germline CDR1 is WSHSY and CDR2 is SAAADI. The CDR3 runs to 14 residues. In DNA, the CDR3 is TGCGCCAGCAGGCCGGGACAGGGGGGGTATACGCAGTATTTT. Its translation: CASRPGQGGYTQYF.

The chain links TRBV6-4 to TRBJ2-1, with D maybe TRBD2 (5 bases). The length of the CDR3 is 16 residues. Germline V CDR1 and CDR2: MRHNA, SNTAGT. Trimming stripped 4 bases from V and 1 base from J, with 14 bases between. The CDR3, as DNA: TGTGCCAGCAGTGTCGAAGCGGCCTGGTCCTACAATGAGCAGTTCTTC. Amino acid sequence: CASSVEAAWSYNEQFF.

The table lists this clonotype with a few counts. J is TRBJ2-1 and V is TRBV28; 11 positions match TRBD2. V gave up 3 bases and J gave up 3 bases; unmatched junction bases: 10. The germline CDR1 and CDR2 sequences are MDHEN and SYDVKM. This CDR3 is 18 amino acids long. The CDR3 loop reads CASSFSPPTSGDYNEQFF. The CDR3 nucleotides are TGTGCCAGCAGTTTTTCGCCACCGACTAGCGGGGACTACAATGAGCAGTTCTTC.

In this sample, this clonotype turned up many times. This chain links TRBV6-5 with TRBJ2-1; D possibly matches TRBD1 or TRBD2 (5 bases each). The germline CDR1 and CDR2 sequences are MNHEY and SVGAGI. V was pared by 2 bases and J by 9 bases, with 11 bases between. The CDR3 covers 13 residues. The CDR3 loop reads CASSYAGAGEQFF. CDR3 nucleotides: TGTGCCAGCAGTTACGCCGGGGCGGGTGAGCAGTTCTTC.

This chain links TRBV15 with TRBJ2-3; D not certain. The CDR3 consists of 18 residues. The V end lost 0 bases, the J end lost 3 bases, and 19 bases lay between the germline ends. Germline CDR1 and CDR2: LNHNV and YYDKDF (reference sequence). CDR3 DNA sequence: TGTGCCACCAGCAGAGATACCCCGCTCGATAGTTGGACAGATACGCAGTATTTT. Translated: CATSRDTPLDSWTDTQYF.

This clonotype was counted only a few times. The J gene is TRBJ2-7, the V gene TRBV6-5; D remains ambiguous. In germline, CDR1 is MNHEY, CDR2 SVGAGI. CDR3 size: 11 residues. Trimming shortened V by 2 bases and J by 7 bases, and 6 bases separated the two germline ends. The CDR3 spells CASSYDQEQYF. CDR3 coding DNA: TGTGCCAGCAGTTACGACCAGGAGCAGTACTTC.

This clonotype appeared a single time. The rearrangement joins TRBV20-1 to TRBJ2-5, with TRBD2 matching over 10 bases. The J call may be in error: the DNA end matches TRBJ2-7 better. The CDR3 length is 15 residues. CDR1 DFQATT and CDR2 SNEGSKA come from the germline V gene (reference sequence). This CDR3 reads CSAPVPGTSVGEQYF. The CDR3 DNA follows: TGCAGTGCTCCCGTCCCCGGGACTAGCGTCGGCGAGCAGTACTTC.

This clonotype was counted only a few times. The rearrangement links TRBV20-1 to TRBJ2-5; 7 bases map to TRBD1. V shed 6 bases and J 5 bases; nucleotides not matched to a gene: 6. In germline, CDR1 is DFQATT, CDR2 SNEGSKA (reference sequence). CDR3 length: 12 amino acids. In DNA form, the CDR3 reads TGCAGTGCAAACACAGGGGCCGAGACCCAGTACTTC. Translated: CSANTGAETQYF.

The chain is built from TRBV14 and TRBJ2-7, with D possibly being TRBD2 (5 bases). The germline CDR1 and CDR2 sequences are SGHDN and FVKESK. This CDR3 region has 15 residues. V shed 3 bases and J shed 4 bases, with 16 bases lying between them. CDR3 in DNA: TGTGCCAGCAGCCACCGCCAGCGGAGCTTATACGAGCAGTACTTC. It encodes CASSHRQRSLYEQYF.

The V gene is TRBV20-1, the J gene TRBJ2-5, with D tentatively TRBD2 (5 bases). Judging by the DNA end, TRBJ2-7 fits better; the J call may be wrong. The length of the CDR3 is 14 residues. Germline CDR1 and CDR2: DFQATT and SNEGSKA (reference sequence). The CDR3 DNA reads as TGCAGTGTCAAGGACTTTTTAGGTGGGTCCGAGCAGTACTTC. Its protein is CSVKDFLGGSEQYF.

This clonotype was found a few times. The V and J genes are TRBV12-3 or TRBV12-4 and TRBJ1-1, with a possible D match to TRBD1 (5 bases). V was trimmed by 1 base and J by 4 bases, leaving 10 bases between them. The CDR3 extends over 14 amino acids. CDR3 protein: CASSLGGVSTEAFF. The CDR3 region has the DNA TGTGCCAGCAGTTTAGGAGGGGTGAGCACTGAAGCTTTCTTT.

The gene calls are TRBV12-3 or TRBV12-4 and TRBJ2-4; 7 nucleotides line up with TRBD1. V trimming: 3 bases; J trimming: 2 bases; junction bases outside the gene matches: 7. The CDR3 totals 16 residues. Here the CDR3 reads CASSFRGWGTKNIQYF. DNA for the CDR3: TGTGCCAGCAGTTTCAGGGGGTGGGGGACCAAAAACATTCAGTACTTC.

This clonotype was counted between two and nine times. This chain joins TRBV18 and TRBJ2-7, with TRBD1 matching over 7 bases. The J call may be in error: the DNA end matches TRBJ2-5 better. Germline V gene lookup returns CDR1 KGHSH and CDR2 LQKENI. The CDR3 contains 15 residues. In DNA form, the CDR3 reads TGTGCCAGCTCACCTCTAAGGGACAGTAAAGAGACCCAGTACTTC. Translation gives CASSPLRDSKETQYF.

V usage is TRBV4-1 and J usage is TRBJ2-7, with 9 bases aligning to TRBD2. The CDR3 runs 15 residues. Germline V gene data show CDR1 as MGHRA and CDR2 as YSYEKL. V trimming: 3 bases; J trimming: 4 bases; junction bases outside the gene matches: 7. As DNA, the CDR3 is TGCGCCAGCAGCCACAAGGCTAGCGGGGAATACGAGCAGTACTTC. Translating gives CASSHKASGEYEQYF.

J is TRBJ2-4 and V is TRBV6-4, with 9 positions matching TRBD2. The CDR3 covers 16 residues. The germline CDR1 and CDR2 sequences are MRHNA and SNTAGT. V shed 5 bases, J shed 0 bases, and the junction held 5 bases outside the gene matches. The CDR3, as DNA: TGTGCCAGCAGTCTAGCGGGGTTCATAGCCAAAAACATTCAGTACTTC. Residues: CASSLAGFIAKNIQYF.